A selection of T cell receptor beta chains follows, all from one sample in a study of control samples from healthy donors and cancer patients. Some clones are missing from TCRdb's copy, which holds only in-frame ones; the method was immunoSEQ multiplex PCR. The table lists fewer than 15,000 clones, roughly 71% of them singletons. The sequenced material came from formalin-fixed, paraffin-embedded tissue. All receptors come from a male donor with melanoma. The CDR3 runs from the conserved cysteine through the conserved F or W. Each record gives: J gene, D gene, clone size, V gene, CDR3 protein, CDR3 DNA. D genes are given only for firm matches. A clone size is listed for some rows: how often the clone was seen (once, few, many), or a class if it is expanded.

TRBJ2-7 | TRBD2 | once | TRBV2 | CASREVAGGSEQYF | TGTGCCAGCAGGGAAGTAGCGGGGGGGAGTGAGCAGTACTTC
TRBJ1-5 | NA | once | TRBV7-8 | CASSLRTRGSNQPQHF | TGTGCCAGCAGCCTACGGACACGAGGTAGCAATCAGCCCCAGCATTTT
TRBJ2-5 | NA | NA | TRBV11-1 | CASSSGNQGVGETQYF | TGTGCCAGCAGCTCTGGGAACCAGGGCGTAGGTGAGACCCAGTACTTC
TRBJ2-5 | TRBD1 | NA | TRBV2 | CASGPPTGGIQETQYF | TGTGCCAGCGGTCCCCCAACAGGGGGCATCCAAGAGACCCAGTACTTC
TRBJ2-3 | NA | NA | TRBV14 | CASSQGSRKDTQYF | TGTGCCAGCAGCCAAGGATCTAGAAAAGATACGCAGTATTTT
TRBJ1-2 | TRBD1 | medium-sized | TRBV3-1/TRBV3-2 | CASTPTPGTGRAGGYTF | TGTGCCAGCACCCCAACCCCCGGGACAGGTCGGGCAGGGGGCTACACCTTC
TRBJ1-1 | NA | once | TRBV5-5 | CASSLIGGTEAFF | TGTGCCAGCAGCTTGATCGGGGGCACTGAAGCTTTCTTT
TRBJ1-1 | NA | once | TRBV5-6 | CASSLFGGVGTEAFF | TGTGCCAGCAGCTTGTTTGGGGGTGTGGGCACTGAAGCTTTCTTT
TRBJ2-7 | NA | medium-sized | TRBV4-3 | CASSQDIGWDIEQYF | TGCGCCAGCAGCCAAGATATCGGGTGGGATATCGAGCAGTACTTC
TRBJ2-7 | TRBD1 | NA | TRBV12-5 | CASGFGDRDLTYEQYF | TGTGCTAGTGGTTTTGGAGACAGGGACCTTACCTACGAGCAGTACTTC
TRBJ2-2 | NA | NA | TRBV3-1/TRBV3-2 | CASSGRGSPGELFF | TGTGCCAGCAGCGGCCGGGGATCACCCGGGGAGCTGTTTTTT
TRBJ2-7 | TRBD2 | NA | TRBV11-3 | CASSLESGGNYEQYF | TGTGCCAGCAGCTTAGAATCCGGGGGGAACTACGAGCAGTACTTC
TRBJ2-1 | TRBD1 | NA | TRBV6-6 | CASSYSSRGGSNEQFF | TGTGCCAGCAGTTACTCTTCCCGAGGGGGCTCAAATGAGCAGTTCTTC
TRBJ2-7 | NA | NA | TRBV12-3/TRBV12-4 | CASSYGRTYEQYF | TGTGCCAGCAGTTATGGACGGACCTACGAGCAGTACTTC
TRBJ2-7 | TRBD1 | NA | TRBV6-1 | CASSENRGHEQYF | TGTGCCAGCAGTGAAAACAGGGGCCACGAGCAGTACTTC
TRBJ1-2 | NA | large | TRBV10-1 | CASSGDPYGYTF | TGCGCCAGCAGTGGGGACCCCTATGGCTACACCTTC
TRBJ1-2 | NA | NA | TRBV4-1 | CASSPRENYGYTF | TGCGCCAGCAGCCCCCGAGAGAACTATGGCTACACCTTC
TRBJ2-7 | NA | NA | TRBV6-1 | CASSELGGQLGGHMNF | TGTGCCAGCAGTGAACTTGGAGGGCAGTTAGGGGGACATATGAACTTC
TRBJ2-1 | NA | NA | TRBV6-5 | CASSKGELYNEQFF | TGTGCCAGCAGTAAGGGGGAACTCTACAATGAGCAGTTCTTC
TRBJ1-1 | NA | NA | TRBV4-2 | CASSQGSGTANTEAFF | TGTGCCAGCAGCCAAGGGTCCGGGACTGCGAACACTGAAGCTTTCTTT
TRBJ1-4 | TRBD1 | NA | TRBV9 | CASSVVKGQGALNEKLFF | TGTGCCAGCAGCGTAGTTAAGGGACAGGGGGCACTTAATGAAAAACTGTTTTTT
TRBJ2-5 | NA | once | TRBV27 | CASSPNRDNKETQYF | TGTGCCAGCAGTCCAAACCGGGACAATAAAGAGACCCAGTACTTC
TRBJ1-5 | NA | NA | TRBV2 | CASGSWQGGNQPQHF | TGTGCCAGCGGTTCCTGGCAGGGCGGCAATCAGCCCCAGCATTTT
TRBJ1-1 | NA | NA | TRBV5-1 | CASSLWSNTEAFF | TGCGCCAGCAGCTTGTGGTCGAACACTGAAGCTTTCTTT
TRBJ1-4 | TRBD1 | NA | TRBV5-1 | CASSLGQGYVEKLFF | TGCGCCAGCAGCTTGGGACAGGGTTATGTGGAAAAACTGTTTTTT
TRBJ2-7 | TRBD2 | NA | TRBV11-1 | CASSLSLAGSYEQYF | TGTGCCAGCAGCCTGTCTCTAGCGGGGTCCTACGAGCAGTACTTC
TRBJ1-2 | NA | once | TRBV7-9 | CASSYRGANGYTF | TGTGCCAGCAGCTACCGGGGAGCCAATGGCTACACCTTC
TRBJ2-7 | NA | NA | TRBV5-5 | CASSDRGGYEQYF | TGTGCCAGCAGTGACCGGGGCGGGTACGAGCAGTACTTC
TRBJ2-2 | TRBD2 | NA | TRBV7-2 | CASKLAGGRSGELFF | TGTGCCAGCAAACTAGCGGGGGGCCGCTCCGGGGAGCTGTTTTTT
TRBJ1-1 | NA | few | TRBV30 | CAWATAKAFF | TGTGCCTGGGCCACCGCGAAAGCTTTCTTT
TRBJ2-3 | TRBD2 | NA | TRBV7-2 | CASSLDGGGTDTQYF | TGTGCCAGCAGCTTAGATGGGGGGGGCACAGATACGCAGTATTTT
TRBJ1-3 | NA | NA | TRBV5-1 | CASSPGATGNTIYF | TGCGCCAGCAGCCCGGGGGCGACCGGAAACACCATATATTTT
TRBJ1-1 | NA | NA | TRBV9 | CASSLGTLGGTEAFF | TGTGCCAGCAGCCTGGGGACACTGGGAGGCACTGAAGCTTTCTTT
TRBJ2-1 | NA | NA | TRBV29-1 | CSVELRGGFEQFF | TGCAGCGTTGAACTGCGGGGAGGATTTGAGCAGTTCTTC
TRBJ1-5 | TRBD1 | NA | TRBV30 | CAWSVRTGPVLGGNQPQHF | TGTGCCTGGAGTGTACGGACAGGGCCTGTCTTGGGAGGCAATCAGCCCCAGCATTTT
TRBJ1-6 | TRBD1 | NA | TRBV18 | CASSPETGDSPLHF | TGTGCCAGCTCACCAGAGACAGGGGACTCACCCCTCCACTTT
TRBJ1-2 | TRBD1 | NA | TRBV28 | CASSSPGTANYGYTF | TGTGCCAGCAGTTCCCCCGGGACAGCAAACTATGGCTACACCTTC